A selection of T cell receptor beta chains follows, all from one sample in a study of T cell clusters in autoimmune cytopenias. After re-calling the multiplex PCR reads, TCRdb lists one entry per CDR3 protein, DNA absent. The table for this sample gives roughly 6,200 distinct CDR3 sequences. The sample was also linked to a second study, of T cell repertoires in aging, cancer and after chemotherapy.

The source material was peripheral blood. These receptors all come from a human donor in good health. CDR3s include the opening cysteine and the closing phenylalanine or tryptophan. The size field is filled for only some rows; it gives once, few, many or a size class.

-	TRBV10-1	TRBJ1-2	CASSESQNYGYTF
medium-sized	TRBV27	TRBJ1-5	CASSSQGRDQPQHF
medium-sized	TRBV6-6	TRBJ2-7	CACRSGQGFHEQYF
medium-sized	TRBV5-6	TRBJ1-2	CASSRWDRNYGYTF
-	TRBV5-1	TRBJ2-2	CASSVNSMAGELFF
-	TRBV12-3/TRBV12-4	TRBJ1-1	CASKEQPNTEAFF
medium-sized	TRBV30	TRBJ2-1	CVGSGGREYNEQFF
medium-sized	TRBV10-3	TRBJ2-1	CAISGEQGSYNEQFF
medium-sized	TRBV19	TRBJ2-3	CASSITTPLDTQYF
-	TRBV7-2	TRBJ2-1	CASSLKRGADTYNEQFF
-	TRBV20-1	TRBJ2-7	CSARGQVGYEQYF
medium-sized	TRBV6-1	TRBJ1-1	CASSEAGRRNTEAFF
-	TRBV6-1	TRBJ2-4	CASSESDRNIQYF
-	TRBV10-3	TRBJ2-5	CAISESPGGTVQETQYF
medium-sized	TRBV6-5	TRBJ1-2	CASSYLRLHGYTF
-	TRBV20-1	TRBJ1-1	CSAQQGFEAFF
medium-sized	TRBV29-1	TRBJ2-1	CSVRPQSSYNEQFF
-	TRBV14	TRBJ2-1	CASSQELAANNEQFF
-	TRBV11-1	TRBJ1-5	CASSLAGVGNQPQHF
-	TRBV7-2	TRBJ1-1	CASSLYGTEAFF
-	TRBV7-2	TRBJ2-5	CASSLGAGGETQYF
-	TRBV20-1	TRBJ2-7	CSAMYGGEFYEQYF
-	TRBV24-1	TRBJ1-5	CATSEGGSDREILRDQPQHF
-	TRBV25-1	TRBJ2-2	CASSEFDSQTGELFF
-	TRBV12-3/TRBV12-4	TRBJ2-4	CASSPRTSGGRNLAKNIQYF
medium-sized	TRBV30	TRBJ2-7	CAWTGVTPYEQYF
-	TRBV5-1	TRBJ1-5	CASSLSGVNNQPQHF
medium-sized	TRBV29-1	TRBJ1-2	CSVTRRDSPYGYTF
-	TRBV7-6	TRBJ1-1	CASSLGQGLNTEAFF
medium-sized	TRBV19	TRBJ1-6	CASSTGTGPFKTLHF
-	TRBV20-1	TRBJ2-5	CSAQDRTSGRAVYQETQYF
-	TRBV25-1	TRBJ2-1	CASSKVDSYNEQFF
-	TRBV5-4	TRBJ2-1	CASSHFGFGEANEQFF
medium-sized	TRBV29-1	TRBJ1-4	CSVEYAGIEKLFF
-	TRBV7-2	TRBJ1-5	CASTLGGGQPQHF
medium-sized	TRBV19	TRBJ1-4	CASRTGTLNEKLFF
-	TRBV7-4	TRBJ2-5	CASSLLFRTSGQETQYF
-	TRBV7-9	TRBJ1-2	CASSLGQGLGYGYTF